This T cell receptor beta chain was captured by sequencing in a study of T cells in Graves' hyperthyroidism and ophthalmopathy. Study as a whole: Once the initial diagnosis was made, peripheral blood was obtained before any treatment.

About this clonotype itself: What it binds is not known.

TCR beta CDR3 sequences were amplified from RNA transcripts. With the HTBI primer set, the TCR CDR3 went through a first round of RT-PCR. Each CDR3 protein gets one entry after TCRdb re-called the multiplex PCR reads with MiXCR. In the table there are over 700,000 distinct CDR3 sequences, roughly 40% of which are singletons. CDR3 length: 14 residues. Germline loops: CDR1 SGHDN, CDR2 FVKESK. V lost 3 bases to trimming and J lost 2 bases, with 8 bases between them. Points from the study as a whole: In simple terms, a model built on 13 V-J features told ophthalmopathy apart from stable hyperthyroidism. Researchers found most expanded thyroid clonotypes above 0.001 in blood as well.

This TCR came from a man in his late teens or twenties with Graves' hyperthyroidism. The J gene is TRBJ1-5, the V gene TRBV14; D is unresolved. The sequencing input was blood. DNA for the CDR3: TGTGCCAGCAGCCATGTAGAGGGCAATCAGCCCCAGCATTTT. It yields the protein CASSHVEGNQPQHF.